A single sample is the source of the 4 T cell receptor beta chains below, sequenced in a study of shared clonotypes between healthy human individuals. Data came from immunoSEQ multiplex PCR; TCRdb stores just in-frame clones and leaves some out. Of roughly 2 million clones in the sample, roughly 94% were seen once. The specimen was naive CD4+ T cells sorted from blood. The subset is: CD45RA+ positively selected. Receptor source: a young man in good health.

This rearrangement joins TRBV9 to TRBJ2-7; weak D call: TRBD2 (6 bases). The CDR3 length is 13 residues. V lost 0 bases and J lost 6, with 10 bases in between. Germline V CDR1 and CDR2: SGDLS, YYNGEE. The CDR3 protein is CASSVDGGREQYF. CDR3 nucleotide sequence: TGTGCCAGCAGCGTAGACGGGGGACGCGAGCAGTACTTC.

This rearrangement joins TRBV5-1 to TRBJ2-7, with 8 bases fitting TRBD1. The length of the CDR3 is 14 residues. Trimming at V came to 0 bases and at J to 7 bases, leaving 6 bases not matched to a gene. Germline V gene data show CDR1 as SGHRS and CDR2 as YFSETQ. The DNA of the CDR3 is TGCGCCAGCAGCTTGGCCCAGGGGGCCGGGGAGCAGTACTTC. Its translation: CASSLAQGAGEQYF.

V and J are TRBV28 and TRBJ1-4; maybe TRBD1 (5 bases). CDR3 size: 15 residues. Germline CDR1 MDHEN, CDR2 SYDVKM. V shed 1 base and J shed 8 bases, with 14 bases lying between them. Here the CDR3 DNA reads TGTGCCAGCAGTTTATTTTTGGGGGATGGGGAAAAACTGTTTTTT. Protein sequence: CASSLFLGDGEKLFF.

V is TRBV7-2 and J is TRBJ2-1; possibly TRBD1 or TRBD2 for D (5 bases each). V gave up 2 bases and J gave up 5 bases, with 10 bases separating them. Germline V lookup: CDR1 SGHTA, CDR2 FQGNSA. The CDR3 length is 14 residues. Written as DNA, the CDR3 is TGTGCCAGCAGCTTAAGGTGGGGGAACAATGAGCAGTTCTTC. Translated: CASSLRWGNNEQFF.